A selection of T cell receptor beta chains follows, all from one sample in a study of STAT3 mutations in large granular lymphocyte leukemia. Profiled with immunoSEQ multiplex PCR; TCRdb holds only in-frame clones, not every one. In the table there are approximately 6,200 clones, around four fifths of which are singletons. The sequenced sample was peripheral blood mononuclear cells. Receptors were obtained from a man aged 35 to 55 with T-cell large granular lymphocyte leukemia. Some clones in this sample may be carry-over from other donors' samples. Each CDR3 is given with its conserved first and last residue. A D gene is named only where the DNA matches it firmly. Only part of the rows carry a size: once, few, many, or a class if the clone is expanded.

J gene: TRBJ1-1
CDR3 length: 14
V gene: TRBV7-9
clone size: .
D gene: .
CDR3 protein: CASSLTGGNTEAFF
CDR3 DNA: TGTGCCAGCAGCTTAACAGGCGGAAACACTGAAGCTTTCTTT

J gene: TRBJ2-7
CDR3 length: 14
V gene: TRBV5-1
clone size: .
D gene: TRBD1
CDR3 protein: CASSLGQGANEQYF
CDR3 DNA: TGCGCCAGCAGCTTGGGACAGGGAGCGAACGAGCAGTACTTC

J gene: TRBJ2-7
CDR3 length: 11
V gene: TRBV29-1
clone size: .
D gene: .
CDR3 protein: CSVVSSYEQYF
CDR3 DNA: TGCAGCGTTGTTAGCTCCTACGAGCAGTACTTC

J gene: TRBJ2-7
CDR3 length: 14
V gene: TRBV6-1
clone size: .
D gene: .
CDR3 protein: CATTQRGLTYEQYF
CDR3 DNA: TGTGCCACCACTCAAAGGGGTTTAACCTACGAGCAGTACTTC

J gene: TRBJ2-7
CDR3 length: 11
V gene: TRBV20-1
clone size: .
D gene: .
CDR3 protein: CSATGSYEQYF
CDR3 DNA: TGCAGTGCTACCGGATCCTACGAGCAGTACTTC

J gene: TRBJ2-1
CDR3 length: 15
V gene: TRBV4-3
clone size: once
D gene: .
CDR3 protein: CASSQSLFDYNEQFF
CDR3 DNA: TGCGCCAGCAGCCAGTCCCTTTTTGACTACAATGAGCAGTTCTTC

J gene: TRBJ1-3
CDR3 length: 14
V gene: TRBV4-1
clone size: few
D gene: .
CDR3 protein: CASSQWGPGNTIYF
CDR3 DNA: TGCGCCAGCAGCCAATGGGGGCCTGGAAACACCATATATTTT

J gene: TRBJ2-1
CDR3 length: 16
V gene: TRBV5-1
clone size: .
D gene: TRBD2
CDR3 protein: CASSLDREGSYNEQFF
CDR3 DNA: TGCGCCAGCAGCTTGGATCGGGAGGGATCCTACAATGAGCAGTTCTTC

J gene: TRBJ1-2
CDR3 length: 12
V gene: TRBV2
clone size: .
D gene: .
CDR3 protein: CASEGKGYGYTF
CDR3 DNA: TGTGCCAGCGAGGGGAAGGGCTATGGCTACACCTTC

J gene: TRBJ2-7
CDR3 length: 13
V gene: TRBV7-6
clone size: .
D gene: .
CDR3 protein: CASSLVLGGEQYF
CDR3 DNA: TGTGCCAGCAGCTTAGTCTTAGGTGGGGAGCAGTACTTC

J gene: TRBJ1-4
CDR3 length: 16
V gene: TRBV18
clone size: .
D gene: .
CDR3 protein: CASSPTSGLANEKLFF
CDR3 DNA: TGTGCCAGCTCACCCACCTCAGGGTTAGCTAATGAAAAACTGTTTTTT

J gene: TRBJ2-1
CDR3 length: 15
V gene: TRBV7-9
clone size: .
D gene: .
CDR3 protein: CASSLGDTRIDEQFF
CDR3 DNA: TGTGCCAGCAGCTTAGGAGATACACGGATCGATGAGCAGTTCTTC

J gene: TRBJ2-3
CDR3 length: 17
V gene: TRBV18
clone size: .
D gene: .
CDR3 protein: CASSPPSRGLGTDTQYF
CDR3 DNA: TGTGCCAGCTCACCACCGAGCCGGGGGCTAGGCACAGATACGCAGTATTTT

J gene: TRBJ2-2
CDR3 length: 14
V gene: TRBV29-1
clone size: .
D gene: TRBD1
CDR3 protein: CSVEVGQGGGELFF
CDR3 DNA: TGCAGCGTTGAAGTGGGACAGGGAGGCGGGGAGCTGTTTTTT

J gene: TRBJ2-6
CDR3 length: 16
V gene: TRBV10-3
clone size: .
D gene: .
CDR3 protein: CATRDNPNSGANVLTF
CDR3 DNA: TGTGCCACCCGGGACAATCCTAACTCTGGGGCCAACGTCCTGACTTTC

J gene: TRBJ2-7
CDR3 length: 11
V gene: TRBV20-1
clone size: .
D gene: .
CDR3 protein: CSARDTMGQYF
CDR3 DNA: TGCAGTGCTAGAGACACGATGGGGCAGTACTTC

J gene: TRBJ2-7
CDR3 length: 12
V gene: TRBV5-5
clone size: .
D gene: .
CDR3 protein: CASSFFGGEQYF
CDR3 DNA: TGTGCCAGCAGCTTTTTCGGAGGGGAGCAGTACTTC

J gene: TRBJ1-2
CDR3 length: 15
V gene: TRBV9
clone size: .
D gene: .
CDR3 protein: CASSATSDRNYGYTF
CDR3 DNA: TGTGCCAGCAGCGCCACTTCGGACAGAAACTATGGCTACACCTTC

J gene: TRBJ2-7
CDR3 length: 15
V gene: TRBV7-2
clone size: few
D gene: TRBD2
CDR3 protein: CASSSGLAGGWEQYF
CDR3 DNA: TGTGCCAGCAGCTCGGGACTAGCGGGAGGGTGGGAGCAGTACTTC

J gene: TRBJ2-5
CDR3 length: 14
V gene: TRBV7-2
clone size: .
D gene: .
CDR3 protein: CASSLARFQETQYF
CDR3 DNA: TGTGCCAGCAGCTTAGCCAGATTCCAAGAGACCCAGTACTTC

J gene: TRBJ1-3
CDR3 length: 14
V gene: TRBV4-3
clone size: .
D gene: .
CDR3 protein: CARLPGNSGNTIYF
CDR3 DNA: TGCGCCAGATTGCCGGGAAACTCTGGAAACACCATATATTTT

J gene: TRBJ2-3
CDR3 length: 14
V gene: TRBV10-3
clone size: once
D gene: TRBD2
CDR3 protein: CAISAASGRDTQYF
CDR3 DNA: TGTGCCATCAGTGCGGCTAGCGGGAGAGATACGCAGTATTTT

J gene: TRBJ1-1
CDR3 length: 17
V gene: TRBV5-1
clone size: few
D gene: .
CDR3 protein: CASSFAAAARMNTEAFF
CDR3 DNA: TGCGCCAGCAGCTTCGCCGCAGCGGCTAGAATGAACACTGAAGCTTTCTTT

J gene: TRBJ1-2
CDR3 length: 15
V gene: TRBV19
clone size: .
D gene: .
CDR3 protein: CASNIGPRGNYGYTF
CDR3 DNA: TGTGCCAGTAACATAGGCCCCCGGGGGAACTATGGCTACACCTTC

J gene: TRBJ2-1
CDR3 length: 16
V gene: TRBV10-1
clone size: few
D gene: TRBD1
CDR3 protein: CASSESDRGLLNEQFF
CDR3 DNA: TGCGCCAGCAGTGAGTCAGACAGGGGACTGCTCAATGAGCAGTTCTTC

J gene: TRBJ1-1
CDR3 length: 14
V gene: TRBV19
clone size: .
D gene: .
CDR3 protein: CASSIVGGGTEAFF
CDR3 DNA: TGTGCCAGTAGTATTGTAGGCGGCGGCACTGAAGCTTTCTTT

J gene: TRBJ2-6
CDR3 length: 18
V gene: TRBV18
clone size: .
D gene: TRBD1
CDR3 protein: CASSHRTGLFSGANVLTF
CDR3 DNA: TGTGCCAGCTCACATCGGACAGGTCTCTTCTCTGGGGCCAACGTCCTGACTTTC

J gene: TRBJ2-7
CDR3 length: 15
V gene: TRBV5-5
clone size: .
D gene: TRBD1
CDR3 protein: CASSLTGTGTYEQYF
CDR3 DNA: TGTGCCAGCAGCCTCACCGGGACAGGGACTTACGAGCAGTACTTC

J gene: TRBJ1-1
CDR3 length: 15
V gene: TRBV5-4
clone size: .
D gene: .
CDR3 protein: CASSLDTGVFTEAFF
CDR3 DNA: TGTGCCAGCAGCTTGGATACGGGCGTCTTCACTGAAGCTTTCTTT

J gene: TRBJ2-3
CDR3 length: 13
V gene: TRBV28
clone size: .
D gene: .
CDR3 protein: CASSLDGTDTQYF
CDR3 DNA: TGTGCCAGCAGTTTGGATGGGACAGATACGCAGTATTTT

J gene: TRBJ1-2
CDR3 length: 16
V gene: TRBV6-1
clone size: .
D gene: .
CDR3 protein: CASSEALGLTHYGYTF
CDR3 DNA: TGTGCCAGCAGTGAAGCGCTGGGCCTCACCCACTATGGCTACACCTTC

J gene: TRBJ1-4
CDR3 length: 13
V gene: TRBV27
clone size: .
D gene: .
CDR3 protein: CASSFQGYEKLFF
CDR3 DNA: TGTGCCAGCAGTTTTCAGGGGTACGAAAAACTGTTTTTT

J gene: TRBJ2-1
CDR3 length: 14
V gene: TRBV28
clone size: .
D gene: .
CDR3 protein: CASSDDGSYNEQFF
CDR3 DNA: TGTGCCAGCAGTGATGACGGCAGCTACAATGAGCAGTTCTTC

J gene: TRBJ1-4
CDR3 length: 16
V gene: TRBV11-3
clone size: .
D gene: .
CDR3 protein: CASSYPSQATNEKLFF
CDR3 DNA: TGTGCCAGCAGCTACCCGTCGCAGGCAACTAATGAAAAACTGTTTTTT

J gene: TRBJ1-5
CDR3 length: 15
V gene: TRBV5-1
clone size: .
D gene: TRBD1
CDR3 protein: CASRPTTGGYQPQHF
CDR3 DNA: TGCGCCAGCAGACCTACAACAGGGGGCTATCAGCCCCAGCATTTT

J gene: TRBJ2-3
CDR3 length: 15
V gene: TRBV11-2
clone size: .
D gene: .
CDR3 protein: CASSSLPVHTDTQYF
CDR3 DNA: TGTGCCAGCAGCTCTCTACCGGTCCACACAGATACGCAGTATTTT

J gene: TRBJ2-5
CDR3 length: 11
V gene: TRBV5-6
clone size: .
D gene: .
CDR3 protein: CASSYQETQYF
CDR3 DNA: TGTGCCAGCAGCTATCAAGAGACCCAGTACTTC

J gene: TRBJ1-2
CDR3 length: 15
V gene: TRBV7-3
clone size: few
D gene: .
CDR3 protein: CASSLTPRVEGGYTF
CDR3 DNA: TGTGCCAGCAGCTTAACGCCGAGGGTCGAAGGTGGCTACACCTTC

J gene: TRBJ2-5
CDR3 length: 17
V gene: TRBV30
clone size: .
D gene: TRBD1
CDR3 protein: CAWSVLYPGQGIETQYF
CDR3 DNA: TGTGCCTGGAGTGTACTTTACCCCGGACAGGGGATTGAGACCCAGTACTTC

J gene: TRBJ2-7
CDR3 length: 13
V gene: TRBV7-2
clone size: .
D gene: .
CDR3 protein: CASSLVESYEQYF
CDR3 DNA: TGTGCCAGCAGCTTAGTGGAGTCCTACGAGCAGTACTTC

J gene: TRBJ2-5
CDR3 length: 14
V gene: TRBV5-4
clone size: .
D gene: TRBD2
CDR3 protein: CASSFAGEGETQYF
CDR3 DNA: TGTGCCAGCAGCTTTGCGGGAGAGGGGGAGACCCAGTACTTC

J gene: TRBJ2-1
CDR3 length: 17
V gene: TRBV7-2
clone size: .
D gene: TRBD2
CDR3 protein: CASSPAVGLAGYNEQFF
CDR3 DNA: TGTGCCAGCAGCCCAGCGGTGGGTTTAGCGGGATACAATGAGCAGTTCTTC

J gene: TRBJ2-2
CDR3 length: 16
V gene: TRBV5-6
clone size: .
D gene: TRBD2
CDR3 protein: CASSLRAGLDTGELFF
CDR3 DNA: TGTGCCAGCAGCTTGAGGGCGGGACTAGACACCGGGGAGCTGTTTTTT

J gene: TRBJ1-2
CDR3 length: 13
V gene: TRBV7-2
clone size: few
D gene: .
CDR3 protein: CASSPNLGDDYTF
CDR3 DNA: TGTGCCAGCAGCCCCAATTTGGGGGACGACTACACCTTC

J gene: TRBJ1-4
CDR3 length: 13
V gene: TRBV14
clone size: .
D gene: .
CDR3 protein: CASSQLQGEKLFF
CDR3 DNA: TGTGCCAGCAGCCAACTACAAGGGGAAAAACTGTTTTTT